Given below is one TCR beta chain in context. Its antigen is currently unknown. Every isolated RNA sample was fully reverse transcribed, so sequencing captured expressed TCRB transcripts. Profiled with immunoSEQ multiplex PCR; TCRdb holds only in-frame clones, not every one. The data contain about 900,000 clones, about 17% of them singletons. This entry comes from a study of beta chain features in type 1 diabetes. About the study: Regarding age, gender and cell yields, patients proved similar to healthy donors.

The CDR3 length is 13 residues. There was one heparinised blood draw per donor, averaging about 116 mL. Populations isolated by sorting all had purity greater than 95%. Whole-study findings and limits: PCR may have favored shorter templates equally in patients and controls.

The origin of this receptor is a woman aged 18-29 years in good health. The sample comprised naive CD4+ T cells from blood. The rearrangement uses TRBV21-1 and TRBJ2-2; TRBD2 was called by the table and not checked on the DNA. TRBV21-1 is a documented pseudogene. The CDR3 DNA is TGTGCCATCCCCCCCCGAGTCCCCGGGGAGCTGTTTTTT. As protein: CAIPPRVPGELFF.